These 25 T cell receptor beta chains came from one sample sequenced in a study of blood T cell repertoires in COVID-19 (dated by TCRdb to the early 2020s). Library preparation used the immunoSEQ multiplex PCR assay. The immuneACCESS repertoire file appears here via TCRdb, limited to in-frame rearrangements. These files lack a portion of the clones; in checked studies, under half of the deficit traces to unresolved V genes, and the cause of the others is not known. Across this sample there are approximately 41,000 clones, with approximately 90% seen only once. The top ten constitute 9.6% of the sample. Sequencing used peripheral blood. These receptors all stem from a woman of 80 years or more with active COVID-19.

Regarding this clone: One junction end disagrees with the germline gene, perhaps due to a read error. J is TRBJ2-1 and V is TRBV27; 9 nucleotides match TRBD2. This CDR3 has 16 residues. Germline CDR1 is MNHEY and CDR2 is SMNVEV (reference sequence). CDR3 bases: TGTGCCCGCAGTTTGGCGGGGGGGGGTGTAAAGAATGAGCAGTTCTTC. This translates into CARSLAGGGVKNEQFF.

This CDR3 is CASSVGGGWNEQFF. The CDR3 DNA is TGTGCCAGCAGCGTAGGAGGGGGCTGGAATGAGCAGTTCTTC. This chain links TRBV9 with TRBJ2-1, with 7 bases identical to TRBD1. V trimming: 0 bases; J trimming: 7 bases; junction bases outside the gene matches: 4. Germline CDR1 is SGDLS and CDR2 is YYNGEE. The CDR3 covers 14 residues. Supplemented by reference TRBV9 and TRBJ2-1, the full variable domain reads DSGVTQTPKHLITATGQRVTLRCSPRSGDLSVYWYQQSLDQGLQFLIQYYNGEERAKGNILERFSAQQFPDLHSELNLSSLELGDSALYFCASSVGGGWNEQFFGPGTRLTVL.

This clone was detected only a few times. The chain combines TRBV18 with TRBJ2-5; D call uncertain. CDR3 length: 15 residues. V was pared by 5 bases and J by 1 base, with 14 bases between. Germline CDR1 is KGHSH and CDR2 is LQKENI. The CDR3 DNA reads as TGTGCCAGCTCATCGGGTGGATTCCCCCAAGAGACCCAGTACTTC. Translated, it gives CASSSGGFPQETQYF.

This clone was seen once. This chain connects TRBV3-1 (or the pseudogene TRBV3-2) to TRBJ2-2; TRBD1 agrees at 7 bases. In germline, CDR1 is LGHDT, CDR2 YNNKEL (reference sequence). This CDR3 spans 16 amino acids. Trimming at V came to 6 bases and at J to 0 bases, leaving 7 bases not matched to a gene. The CDR3 is CASSNRQGTNTGELFF. In DNA form, the CDR3 reads TGTGCCAGCAGTAACCGACAGGGAACGAACACCGGGGAGCTGTTTTTT.

A few counts support this clone. The chain has TRBV19 and TRBJ1-5; weak D call: TRBD1 (6 bases). V was clipped by 4 bases and J by 2 bases, with 18 bases between them. The CDR3 runs to 17 residues. Germline V CDR1 and CDR2: LNHDA, SQIVND (reference sequence). CDR3 sequence (DNA): TGTGCCAGTAGTACTCTACTTCGACAGGCGCGCAATCAGCCCCAGCATTTT. Translating it yields CASSTLLRQARNQPQHF. Using reference TRBV19 and TRBJ1-5 for the parts outside the CDR3, the full variable domain is DGGITQSPKYLFRKEGQNVTLSCEQNLNHDAMYWYRQDPGQGLRLIYYSQIVNDFQKGDIAEGYSVSREKKESFPLTVTSAQKNPTAFYLCASSTLLRQARNQPQHFGDGTRLSIL.

The chain joins TRBV19 to TRBJ1-5; unclear D gene. Looked up from germline, CDR1 is LNHDA and CDR2 is SQIVND (reference sequence). The V and J ends lost 4 bases and 9 bases respectively, with 19 bases between them. CDR3 length equals 15 residues. CDR3 sequence (DNA): TGTGCCAGTAGTACCCAGGCGCGGGAGGGTTGGCCCCAGCATTTT. This gives the protein CASSTQAREGWPQHF.

The gene calls are TRBV30 and TRBJ2-1, with 7 positions matching TRBD2. The germline CDR1 and CDR2 sequences are GTSNPN and SVGIG (reference sequence). CDR3 size: 12 residues. With 6 bases clipped from V and 10 bases from J, the junction kept 9 bases outside the gene matches. Here the CDR3 DNA reads TGTGCCTGTAGTAGCGGGCGACGGGAGCAGTTCTTC. This codes for CACSSGRREQFF.

This chain links TRBV5-1 with TRBJ1-2; D ambiguous. CDR3 size: 19 residues. Trimming left V 0 bases short and J 4 bases short, with 25 bases between. Germline CDR1 reads SGHRS; CDR2 reads YFSETQ. The CDR3 loop is CASSLVMGGSVLRSYGYTF. For the CDR3, the DNA is TGCGCCAGCAGCTTGGTGATGGGTGGGAGCGTCCTTAGAAGCTATGGCTACACCTTC.

The V gene is TRBV6-2 or TRBV6-3, the J gene TRBJ1-2, with a weak D call TRBD1 (6 bases). CDR1 and CDR2 from the germline V gene are MNHEY and SVGEGT. Trimming removed 5 bases from V and 7 bases from J, with 20 bases in between. This CDR3 has 15 amino acids. The DNA of the CDR3 is TGTGCCAGCAGTGCAAACAGGGCCGGCCGCTCTGGCTACACCTTC. Translation gives CASSANRAGRSGYTF.

This chain joins TRBV30 and TRBJ1-5; possibly TRBD1 for D (5 bases). The V gene lost 2 bases and the J gene lost 7 bases, with 12 bases spanning the gap. Germline assignment: CDR1 GTSNPN and CDR2 SVGIG (reference sequence). This CDR3 has 13 amino acids. The CDR3 nucleotides are TGTGCCTGGAGTCCGGGGGAGTGGCAGCCCCAGCATTTT. Its translation is CAWSPGEWQPQHF. Full variable domain (outside the CDR3, taken from reference TRBV30 and TRBJ1-5): SQTIHQWPATLVQPVGSPLSLECTVEGTSNPNLYWYRQAAGRGLQLLFYSVGIGQISSEVPQNLSASRPQDRQFILSSKKLLLSDSGFYLCAWSPGEWQPQHFGDGTRLSIL.

The rearrangement uses TRBV28 and TRBJ1-2; perhaps TRBD1 as D (5 bases). Trimming removed 6 bases from V and 0 bases from J, with 14 bases in between. CDR1 is MDHEN, CDR2 SYDVKM, per germline. The CDR3 length is 15 residues. In DNA, the CDR3 is TGTGCCAGCAGGTCGGGCGGGGCCGCTAACTATGGCTACACCTTC. This codes for CASRSGGAANYGYTF.

The genes are TRBV3-1 (or the pseudogene TRBV3-2) and TRBJ2-7, with 9 bases lining up with TRBD2. CDR1 and CDR2 (germline): LGHDT, YNNKEL (reference sequence). The CDR3 is made up of 14 amino acids. The V and J ends lost 6 bases and 6 bases, in that order; junction bases with no gene match: 9. The CDR3 sequence is CASRESGGRGEQYF. The CDR3 DNA reads TGTGCCAGCAGAGAGAGCGGGGGGCGAGGCGAGCAGTACTTC.

The J gene is TRBJ1-5, the V gene TRBV19; the match to TRBD1 covers 10 bases. Per germline, CDR1 LNHDA and CDR2 SQIVND (reference sequence). Germline trimming cut 4 bases from V and 4 bases from J; bases unmatched to any gene: 1. CDR3 length equals 14 residues. CDR3 sequence (DNA): TGTGCCAGTAGTAAGGGACAGGGGAATCAGCCCCAGCATTTT. Encoded protein: CASSKGQGNQPQHF.

V usage is TRBV29-1 and J usage is TRBJ1-2, with 7 positions matching TRBD1. CDR1 and CDR2 from the germline V gene are SQVTM and ANQGSEA. The CDR3 sequence is 11 residues long. This CDR3 is CSTGAGYGYTF. The CDR3 DNA reads as TGCTCAACAGGGGCGGGCTATGGCTACACCTTC.

The chain employs TRBV9 and TRBJ1-2; TRBD1 is a possible D gene (5 bases). This CDR3 region has 13 residues. V shed 0 bases and J shed 6 bases, with 9 bases lying between them. Looked up from germline, CDR1 is SGDLS and CDR2 is YYNGEE. The CDR3 DNA reads TGTGCCAGCAGCGTAGTAGACAGCCATGGCTACACCTTC. Translated: CASSVVDSHGYTF.

This clone was seen just once. This chain uses TRBV12-3 or TRBV12-4 with TRBJ1-6, with D uncertain. The V gene lost 3 bases and the J gene lost 6 bases, with 6 bases spanning the gap. The CDR3 totals 13 residues. The chain's CDR3 is CASSLESNSPLHF. The DNA of the CDR3 is TGTGCCAGCAGTTTGGAGTCTAATTCACCCCTCCACTTT.

This clone occurred a few times. This sequence joins TRBV7-2 and TRBJ2-3, with D possibly being TRBD1 (5 bases). The germline CDR1 and CDR2 sequences are SGHTA and FQGNSA. V was clipped by 4 bases and J by 1 base, with 9 bases between them. The CDR3 spans 14 residues. CDR3 in amino acids: CASSSLRGTDTQYF. The CDR3 bases are TGTGCCAGCAGCTCCCTCAGGGGCACAGATACGCAGTATTTT.

The chain couples TRBV12-3 or TRBV12-4 to TRBJ2-5; D ambiguous. There are 11 residues in the CDR3. V was trimmed by 8 bases and J by 5 bases, leaving 9 bases between them. The CDR3 DNA follows: TGTGCCAGCTCCCACGGGGAGACCCAGTACTTC. Translated: CASSHGETQYF.

The table lists this clone with a count of one. CDR3 bases: TGTGCCAGCAGCACCCAACCGGCGGGTCGGATTGTAAATTCACCCCTCCACTTT. Its protein is CASSTQPAGRIVNSPLHF. The chain employs TRBV11-2 and TRBJ1-6; D gene ambiguous. Trimming stripped 5 bases from V and 7 bases from J, with 24 bases between. Germline V CDR1 and CDR2: SGHAT, FQNNGV. The CDR3 is 18 residues long.

The rearrangement links TRBV19 to TRBJ2-5; TRBD2 matches at 12 bases. The ends lost 0 bases at V and 8 bases at J; junction bases unmatched: 7. CDR1 and CDR2 from the germline V gene are LNHDA and SQIVND (reference sequence). The CDR3 is 16 amino acids. CDR3 sequence reads: CASSIDRTSGAATQYF. CDR3 in DNA: TGTGCCAGTAGTATAGATCGGACTAGCGGGGCCGCAACCCAGTACTTC. Full variable domain (remainder filled in from reference TRBV19 and TRBJ2-5): DGGITQSPKYLFRKEGQNVTLSCEQNLNHDAMYWYRQDPGQGLRLIYYSQIVNDFQKGDIAEGYSVSREKKESFPLTVTSAQKNPTAFYLCASSIDRTSGAATQYFGPGTRLLVL.

The CDR3 DNA sequence: TGTGCCAGCAGCGCAGGGACAGGGCTTGAGACCCAGTACTTC. Its protein product is CASSAGTGLETQYF. The chain is built from TRBV2 and TRBJ2-5; 9 bases are a match to TRBD1. In germline, CDR1 is SNHLY, CDR2 FYNNEI. This CDR3 has 14 amino acids. The junction had 7 bases not matched to a gene; V was cut back by 6 bases and J by 5 bases.

The genes are TRBV10-3 and TRBJ1-1; TRBD1 matches 7 bases. Germline CDR1 reads ENHRY; CDR2 reads SYGVKD. J gave up 0 bases and V 6 bases, and 4 bases lay outside the gene matches. The CDR3 is 14 amino acids. The chain's CDR3 is CAIRPTGVNTEAFF. CDR3 bases: TGTGCCATCAGACCCACAGGGGTGAACACTGAAGCTTTCTTT.

The V gene is TRBV19, the J gene TRBJ1-2; 10 nucleotides agree with TRBD1. The V gene end was trimmed by 7 bases and the J gene end by 7 bases; junction bases not matched to a gene: 6. This CDR3 spans 13 amino acids. CDR1 LNHDA and CDR2 SQIVND come from the germline V gene (reference sequence). The CDR3 reads CASTGGQGPGYTF. The DNA for the CDR3 is TGTGCCAGTACGGGGGGACAGGGGCCTGGCTACACCTTC.

V usage is TRBV12-5 and J usage is TRBJ1-1; no firm D call. The CDR3 sequence is 13 residues long. V lost 3 bases and J 0 bases, leaving 5 bases between the germline ends. Per germline, CDR1 LGHNT and CDR2 FRNRAP. In DNA form, the CDR3 reads TGTGCTAGTGGTTTCGGTATGAACACTGAAGCTTTCTTT. Its protein product is CASGFGMNTEAFF.

This clone was counted a single time. The V gene is TRBV6-5, the J gene TRBJ1-1; D not certain. In germline, CDR1 is MNHEY, CDR2 SVGAGI. Trimming took 6 bases from V and 4 from J, leaving 9 bases between them. This CDR3 has 12 residues. CDR3 nucleotides: TGTGCCAGCAGCACCGACACCACTGAAGCTTTCTTT. Translation: CASSTDTTEAFF.